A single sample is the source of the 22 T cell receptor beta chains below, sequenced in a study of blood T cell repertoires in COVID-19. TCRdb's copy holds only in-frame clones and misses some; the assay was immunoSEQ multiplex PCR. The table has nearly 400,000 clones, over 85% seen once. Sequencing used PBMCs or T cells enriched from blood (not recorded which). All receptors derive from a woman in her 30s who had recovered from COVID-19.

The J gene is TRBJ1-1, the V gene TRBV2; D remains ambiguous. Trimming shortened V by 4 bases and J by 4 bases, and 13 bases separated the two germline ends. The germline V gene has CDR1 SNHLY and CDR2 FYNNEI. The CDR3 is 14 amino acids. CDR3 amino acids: CASSAEGGGTEAFF. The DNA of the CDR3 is TGTGCCAGCAGTGCGGAGGGTGGCGGCACTGAAGCTTTCTTT.

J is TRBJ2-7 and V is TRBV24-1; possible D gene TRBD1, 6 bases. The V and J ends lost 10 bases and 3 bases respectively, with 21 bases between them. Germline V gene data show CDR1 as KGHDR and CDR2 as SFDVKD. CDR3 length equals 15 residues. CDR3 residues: CATSTQGIKGYEQYF. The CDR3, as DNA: TGTGCCACTTCCACTCAGGGGATTAAGGGCTACGAGCAGTACTTC.

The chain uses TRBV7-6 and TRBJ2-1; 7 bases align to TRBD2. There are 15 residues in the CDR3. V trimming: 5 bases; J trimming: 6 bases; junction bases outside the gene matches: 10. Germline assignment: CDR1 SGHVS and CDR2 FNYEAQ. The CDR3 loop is CASSPRLAGGNEQFF. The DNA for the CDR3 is TGTGCCAGCAGCCCCCGACTAGCCGGGGGCAATGAGCAGTTCTTC.

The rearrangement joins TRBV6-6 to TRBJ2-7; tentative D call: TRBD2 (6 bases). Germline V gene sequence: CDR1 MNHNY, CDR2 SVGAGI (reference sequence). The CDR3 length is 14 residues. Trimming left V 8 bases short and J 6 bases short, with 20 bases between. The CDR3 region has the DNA TGTGCCAGCTCAGGGTTCCTAAACGGGGGCGAGCAGTACTTC. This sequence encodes CASSGFLNGGEQYF.

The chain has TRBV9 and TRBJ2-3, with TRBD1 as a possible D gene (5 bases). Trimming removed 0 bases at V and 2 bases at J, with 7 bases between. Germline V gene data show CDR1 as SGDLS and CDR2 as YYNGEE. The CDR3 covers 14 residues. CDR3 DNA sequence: TGTGCCAGCAGCGTAGGGGGCAACACAGATACGCAGTATTTT. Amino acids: CASSVGGNTDTQYF. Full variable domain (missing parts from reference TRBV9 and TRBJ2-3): DSGVTQTPKHLITATGQRVTLRCSPRSGDLSVYWYQQSLDQGLQFLIQYYNGEERAKGNILERFSAQQFPDLHSELNLSSLELGDSALYFCASSVGGNTDTQYFGPGTRLTVL.

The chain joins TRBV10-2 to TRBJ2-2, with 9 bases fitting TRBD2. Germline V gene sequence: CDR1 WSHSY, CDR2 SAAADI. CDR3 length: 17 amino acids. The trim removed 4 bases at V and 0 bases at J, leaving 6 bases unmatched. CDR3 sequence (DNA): TGCGCCAGCAGTGTAGGTAGCGGGGGTGCGAACACCGGGGAGCTGTTTTTT. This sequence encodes CASSVGSGGANTGELFF.

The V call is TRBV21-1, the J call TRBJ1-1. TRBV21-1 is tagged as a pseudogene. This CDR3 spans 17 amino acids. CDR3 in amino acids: CASSLKKDPRGAVEAFF. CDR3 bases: TGTGCCAGCAGCCTCAAGAAGGACCCTCGGGGGGCTGTTGAAGCTTTCTTT.

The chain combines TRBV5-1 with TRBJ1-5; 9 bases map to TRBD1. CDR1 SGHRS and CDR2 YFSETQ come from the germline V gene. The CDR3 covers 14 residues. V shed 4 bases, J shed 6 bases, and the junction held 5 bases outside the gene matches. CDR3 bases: TGCGCCAGCAGCCCCGCGGGACAGGGTCAGCCCCAGCATTTT. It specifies CASSPAGQGQPQHF.

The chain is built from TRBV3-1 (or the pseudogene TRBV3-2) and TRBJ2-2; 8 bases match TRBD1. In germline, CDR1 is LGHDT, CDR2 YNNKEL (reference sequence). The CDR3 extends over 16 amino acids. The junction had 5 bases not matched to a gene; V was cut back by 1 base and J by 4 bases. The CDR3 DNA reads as TGTGCCAGCAGCCAAGTTGCAGGGGGCGGCACCGGGGAGCTGTTTTTT. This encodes CASSQVAGGGTGELFF.

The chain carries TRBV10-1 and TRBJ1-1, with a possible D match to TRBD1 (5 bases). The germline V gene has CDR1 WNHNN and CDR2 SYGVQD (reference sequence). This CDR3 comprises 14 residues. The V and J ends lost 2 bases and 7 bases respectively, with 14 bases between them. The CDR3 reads CASSEEEGGDEAFF. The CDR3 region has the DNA TGCGCCAGCAGTGAGGAGGAAGGAGGGGATGAAGCTTTCTTT.

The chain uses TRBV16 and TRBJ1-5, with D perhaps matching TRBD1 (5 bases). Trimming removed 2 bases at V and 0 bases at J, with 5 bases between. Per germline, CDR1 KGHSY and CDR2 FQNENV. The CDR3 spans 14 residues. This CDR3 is CASSQQGSNQPQHF. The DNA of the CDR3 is TGTGCCAGCAGCCAACAGGGTAGCAATCAGCCCCAGCATTTT.

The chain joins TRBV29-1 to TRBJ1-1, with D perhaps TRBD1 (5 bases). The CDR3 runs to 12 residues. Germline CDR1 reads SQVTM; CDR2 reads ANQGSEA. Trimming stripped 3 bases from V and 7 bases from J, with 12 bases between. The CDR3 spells CSVDRTGGEAFF. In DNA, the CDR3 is TGCAGCGTTGATAGAACAGGCGGTGAAGCTTTCTTT. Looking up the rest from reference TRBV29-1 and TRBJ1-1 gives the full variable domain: SAVISQKPSRDICQRGTSLTIQCQVDSQVTMMFWYRQQPGQSLTLIATANQGSEATYESGFVIDKFPISRPNLTFSTLTVSNMSPEDSSIYLCSVDRTGGEAFFGQGTRLTVV.

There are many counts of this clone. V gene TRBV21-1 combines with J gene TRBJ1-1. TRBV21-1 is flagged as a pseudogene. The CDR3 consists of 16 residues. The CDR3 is CASSKELEHGNTEAFF. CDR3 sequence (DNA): TGTGCCAGCAGCAAAGAGCTAGAGCACGGTAACACTGAAGCTTTCTTT.

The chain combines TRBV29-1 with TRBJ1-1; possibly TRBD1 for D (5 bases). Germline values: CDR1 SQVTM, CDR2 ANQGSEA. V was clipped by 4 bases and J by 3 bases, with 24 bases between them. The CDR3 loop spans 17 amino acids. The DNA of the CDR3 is TGCAGCGTTGTACCCCGACAGCCTCAAGGGTTAGACACTGAAGCTTTCTTT. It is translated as CSVVPRQPQGLDTEAFF.

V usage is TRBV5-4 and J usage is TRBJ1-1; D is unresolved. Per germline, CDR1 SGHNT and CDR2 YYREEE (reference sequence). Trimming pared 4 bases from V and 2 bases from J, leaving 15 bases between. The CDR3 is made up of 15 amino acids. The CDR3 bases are TGTGCCAGCAGCGGCCCACCGGAGGTCAACACTGAAGCTTTCTTT. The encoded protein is CASSGPPEVNTEAFF.

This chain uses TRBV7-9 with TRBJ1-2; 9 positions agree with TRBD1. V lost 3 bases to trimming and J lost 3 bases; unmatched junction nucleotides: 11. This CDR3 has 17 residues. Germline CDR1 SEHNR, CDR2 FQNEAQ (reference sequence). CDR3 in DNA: TGTGCCAGCAGCTTGGACAGGGGAAGGGTCGAAGACTATGGCTACACCTTC. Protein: CASSLDRGRVEDYGYTF. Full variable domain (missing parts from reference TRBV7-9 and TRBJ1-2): DTGVSQNPRHKITKRGQNVTFRCDPISEHNRLYWYRQTLGQGPEFLTYFQNEAQLEKSRLLSDRFSAERPKGSFSTLEIQRTEQGDSAMYLCASSLDRGRVEDYGYTFGSGTRLTVV.

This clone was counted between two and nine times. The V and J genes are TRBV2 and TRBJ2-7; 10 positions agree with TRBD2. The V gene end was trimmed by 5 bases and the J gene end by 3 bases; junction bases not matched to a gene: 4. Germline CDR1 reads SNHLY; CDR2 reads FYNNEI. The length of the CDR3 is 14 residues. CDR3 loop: CASSLLAGDYEQYF. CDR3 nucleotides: TGTGCCAGCAGTTTGCTAGCGGGAGACTACGAGCAGTACTTC.

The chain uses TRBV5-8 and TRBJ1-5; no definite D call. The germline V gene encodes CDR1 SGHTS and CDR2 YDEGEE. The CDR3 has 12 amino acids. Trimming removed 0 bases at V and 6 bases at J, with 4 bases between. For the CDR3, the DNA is TGTGCCAGCAGCTTGGCGTTTCAGCCCCAGCATTTT. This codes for CASSLAFQPQHF.

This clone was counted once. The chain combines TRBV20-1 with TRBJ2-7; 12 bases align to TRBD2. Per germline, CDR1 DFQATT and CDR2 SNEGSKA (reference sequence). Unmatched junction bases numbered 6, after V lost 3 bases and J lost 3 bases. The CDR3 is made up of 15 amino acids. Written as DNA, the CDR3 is TGCAGTGCTAGTTCGCTAGCGGGAGGGATCTACGAGCAGTACTTC. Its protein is CSASSLAGGIYEQYF.

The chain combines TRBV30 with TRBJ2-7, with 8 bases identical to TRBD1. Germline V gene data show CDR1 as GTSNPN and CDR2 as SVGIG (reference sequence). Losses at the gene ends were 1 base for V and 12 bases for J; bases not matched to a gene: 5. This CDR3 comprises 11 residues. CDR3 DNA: TGTGCCTGGAGTGGAGACAGGGGCCTGTACTTC. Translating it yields CAWSGDRGLYF.

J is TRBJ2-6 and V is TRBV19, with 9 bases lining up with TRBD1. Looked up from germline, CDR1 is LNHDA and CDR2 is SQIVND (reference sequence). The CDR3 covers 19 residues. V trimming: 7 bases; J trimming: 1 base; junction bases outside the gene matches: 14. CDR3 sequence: CASTPGAGQGFSGANVLTF. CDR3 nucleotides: TGTGCCAGTACCCCCGGGGCCGGACAGGGGTTTTCTGGGGCCAACGTCCTGACTTTC.

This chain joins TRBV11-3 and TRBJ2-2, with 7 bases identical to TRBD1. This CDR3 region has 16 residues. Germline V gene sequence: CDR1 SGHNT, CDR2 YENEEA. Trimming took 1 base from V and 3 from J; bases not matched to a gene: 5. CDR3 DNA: TGTGCCAGCAGCTTAGGAGGGGGCCCCTACACCGGGGAGCTGTTTTTT. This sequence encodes CASSLGGGPYTGELFF.